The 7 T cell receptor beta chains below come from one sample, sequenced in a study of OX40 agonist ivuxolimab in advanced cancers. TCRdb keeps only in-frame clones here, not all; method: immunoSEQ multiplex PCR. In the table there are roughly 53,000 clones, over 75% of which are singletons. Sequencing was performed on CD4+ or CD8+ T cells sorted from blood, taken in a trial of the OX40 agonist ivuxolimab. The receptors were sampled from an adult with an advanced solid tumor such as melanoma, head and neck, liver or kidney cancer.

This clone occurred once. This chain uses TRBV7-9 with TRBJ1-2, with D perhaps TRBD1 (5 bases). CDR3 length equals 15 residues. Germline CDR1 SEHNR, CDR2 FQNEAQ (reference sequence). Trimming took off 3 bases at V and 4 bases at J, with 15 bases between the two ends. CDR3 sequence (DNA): TGTGCCAGCAGCTTGGTCCCACAGGACGGCTATGGCTACACCTTC. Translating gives CASSLVPQDGYGYTF.

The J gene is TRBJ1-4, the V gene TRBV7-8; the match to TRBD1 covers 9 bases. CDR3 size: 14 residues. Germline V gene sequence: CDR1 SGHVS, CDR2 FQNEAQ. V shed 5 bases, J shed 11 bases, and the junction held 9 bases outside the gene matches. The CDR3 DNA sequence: TGTGCCAGCAGCACCGGGGACAGGGATGGCAAACTGTTTTTT. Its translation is CASSTGDRDGKLFF.

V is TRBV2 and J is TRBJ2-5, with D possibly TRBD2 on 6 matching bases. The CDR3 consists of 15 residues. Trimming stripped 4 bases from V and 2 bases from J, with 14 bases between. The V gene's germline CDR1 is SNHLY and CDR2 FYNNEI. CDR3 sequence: CASSVFSGQQETQYF. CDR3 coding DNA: TGTGCCAGCAGTGTTTTTAGCGGCCAGCAAGAGACCCAGTACTTC.

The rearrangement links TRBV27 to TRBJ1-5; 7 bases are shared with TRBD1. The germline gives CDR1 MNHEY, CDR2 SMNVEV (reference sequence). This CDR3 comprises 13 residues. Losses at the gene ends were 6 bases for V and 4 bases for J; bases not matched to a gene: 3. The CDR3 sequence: CASSRQGNQPQHF. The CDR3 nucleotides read TGTGCCAGCAGCCGACAGGGAAATCAGCCCCAGCATTTT.

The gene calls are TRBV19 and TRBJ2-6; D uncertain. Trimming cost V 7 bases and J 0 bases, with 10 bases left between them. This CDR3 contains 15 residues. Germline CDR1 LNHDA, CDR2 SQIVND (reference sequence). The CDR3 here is CASNDVSSGANVLTF. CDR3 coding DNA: TGTGCCAGTAACGATGTGAGCTCTGGGGCCAACGTCCTGACTTTC.

Here the CDR3 DNA reads TGTGCCAGCAGCTTAGGGTTGAAGGTACACGAGCAGTACTTC. It translates to CASSLGLKVHEQYF. The chain employs TRBV7-2 and TRBJ2-5; D ambiguous. The last part of the DNA fits TRBJ2-7 better; the J call may be wrong. The CDR3 contains 14 residues. Per the germline V gene, CDR1 is SGHTA and CDR2 is FQGNSA.

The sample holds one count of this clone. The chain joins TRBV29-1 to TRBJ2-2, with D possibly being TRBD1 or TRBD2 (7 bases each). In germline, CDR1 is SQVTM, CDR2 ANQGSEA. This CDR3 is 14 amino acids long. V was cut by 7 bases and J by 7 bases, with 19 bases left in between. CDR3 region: CSAGGRGRGGELFF. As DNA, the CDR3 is TGCAGCGCGGGAGGAAGGGGGCGGGGCGGGGAGCTGTTTTTT.